This TCR beta chain was obtained from a study of untreated major depressive disorder (dated 2018 in TCRdb). Context from the whole study: The study was a cross-sectional case-control comparison of T cell phenotype and TCR repertoire between antidepressant-free major depressive disorder patients and individually matched non-depressed controls.

The Qiagen DNeasy Blood and Tissue Kit was used to extract total genomic DNA from the purified CD4+ T cells. Using immunoSEQ immunosequencing protocols, the TCRbeta CDR3 region, as defined by IMGT, was amplified and sequenced. In the authors' own workflow: Raw sequence data were preprocessed by the immunoSEQ service for PCR and sequencing error correction. The sequence data were imported into the immunoSEQ Analyzer and were further analyzed using VDJtools v1.0.7. The paired Wilcoxon signed-rank test was used to test for differences between patients and controls. TCRdb mirrors the immuneACCESS table, restricted to in-frame sequences. Some clones are absent from its copies; in checked studies, under half trace to an unresolved V gene, and the reason for the others is unknown. The DNA was the basis for D and trimming; V, J and clone size are from that table. For this sample there are nearly 20,000 clones; over 65% appear just once. The biggest ten clones account for roughly 0.82% of the sample.

Findings and caveats that apply to the study as a whole: For the sequencing comparisons, one-tailed planned tests were applied to only three Vbeta families that had been selected in advance. Strict matching and exclusion criteria produced a comparatively small study sample, limiting generalizability of findings.

Each depressed patient was matched pairwise with a non-depressed control on sex, age, current smoking status and body mass index. All participants were of European descent. Controls scored 5 or less on the Quick Inventory of Depressive Symptoms-Self Report and had no mood disorder, either currently or at any point in their lifetime. Participants were excluded if they had major medical conditions, Axis I/II comorbidities, regular medication or illicit drug use, or weekly alcohol intake above 100 g. From each participant, roughly 30 ml of peripheral blood was collected into EDTA tubes. Using the BD IMag Human CD4 T Lymphocyte Enrichment Set, CD4+ T cells were purified from thawed PBMCs via magnetic negative selection. A purity of around 96% was typically achieved with the CD4+ enrichment method, as confirmed by flow cytometry. TCRbeta sequencing was performed on a subgroup of five case-control pairs selected blind to chemokine receptor expression and flow-cytometric repertoire skewing results. Every blood sample was taken in the morning at 8:00 a.m., after which PBMCs were separated out using Ficoll-Hypaque gradient centrifugation. PBMCs were cryopreserved by gradual cooling to -80°C and stored in liquid nitrogen until assayed.

Comments on this clone: This clone's antigen is unknown. It has no much larger one-base neighbor in the sample; base qualities were not kept.

This receptor was obtained from a woman in her 30s in good health. The sample taken for sequencing was CD4+ T cells from PBMCs.

At the DNA level, the sequence is TGTGCCAGTGGGACAGGGCGCCAAGAGACCCAGTACTTC. This translates into CASGTGRQETQYF. The V and J genes are TRBV2 and TRBJ2-5; 9 nucleotides in the junction match TRBD1. V lost 9 bases and J lost 1 base, and the count of bases not matched to a germline gene is 3. The CDR3, cysteine through phenylalanine, is 13 amino acids long. The sequence is cut down to CDR3 DNA, 39 bases in frame from base 1. The germline V gene yields SNHLY for CDR1 and FYNNEI for CDR2.